This TCR beta chain was found in a study of cytomegalovirus exposure and HLA in healthy donors (TCRdb year 2017). Concerning the study at large: According to an earlier analysis of a few hundred of the donors, about 170 million T cells yielded roughly 100 million unique TCR beta sequences and 250 to 350 Gb of sequence data. Alongside the repertoire data, information on donor age, sex, ethnicity and CMV serostatus was compiled. An early release that covered around 590 HLA-typed donors contained around 300 gigabases of sequencing data and 75 million to 100 million unique TCR sequences. HLA typing included class I and class II loci at four-digit resolution. High-throughput TCR immunosequencing, statistical association of individual TCRs with disease status, and machine learning were combined to predict cytomegalovirus infection status. Of the roughly 400 genotyped donors, 65% to 90% were placed in the genetic ancestry cluster associated with self-reported Caucasian donors. In an earlier analysis of a few hundred of the donors, high-throughput TCR beta sequencing was used to judge whether each TCR beta V gene segment behaved as functional or pseudogenic. A later analysis re-analyzed previously published TCR beta repertoires from roughly 630 donors and added high-resolution HLA genotyping to study TCR occurrence patterns. Among some 410 genotyped donors of the cohort, an average of around 250,000 unique TCR beta nucleotide sequences was sequenced per donor, of which 15% to 20% were non-productive. The T cell repertoires of 666 subjects were profiled by immunosequencing and related to cytomegalovirus serostatus. Along with the approximately 650-subject first cohort, a separate validation cohort of around 110 different subjects was used. The study aimed to test whether signatures of past pathogen exposure could be identified by cataloging public T cell receptors. In a later genetic analysis, genome-wide SNP genotypes for about 55% of the roughly 700 donors were used, and that subset was treated as a discovery cohort. Rather than using new phenotypic data, the later analysis identified candidate immune exposures from TCR beta sequences and from how often those sequences occurred across donors. Typing coverage varied by locus: roughly 629-630 donors for A, B, C, DRB1 and DQB1; some 520 for DQA1; some 610 for DPA1; fewer than 480 for DPB1. All discovery cohort repertoires had been generated using a single sequencing platform. Because of strong linkage in the cohort, roughly five DR-DQ haplotypes were treated as single units for association and clustering. Findings and caveats that apply to the study as a whole: The sequencing pipeline was judged likely to have produced a cluster of highly shared sequence variants as a technical artifact. The only immune exposure information available for the cohort was CMV serostatus. Specific HLA alleles were associated with roughly 16,000 TCR beta sequences at a false discovery rate of 0.05 in a later analysis. An association between a missense DCLRE1C variant and V-gene and J-gene trimming of TCR beta chains was found in a later genetic analysis and replicated in an independent cohort. Because some donors lacked HLA typing at each locus, the association tests relied only on the typed subset. In a later genetic analysis, fewer N-insertions in productive TCRs were reported among donors in an Asian-associated ancestry cluster than the roughly 670-donor mean. In vitro tests confirmed that three of the cytomegalovirus-associated TCR beta chains recognize cytomegalovirus antigens. Most CMV-associated TCR beta chains appeared to be HLA-restricted in a later analysis, and the HLA associations seemed to be driven largely by CMV exposure. Correlated functional status among segregating V segments might reflect linkage disequilibrium, but an unknown experimental factor could not be ruled out. Only TCR beta chains were sequenced in this cohort, and the absence of alpha or paired-chain data limited detectable features. A further reported finding was that TCR beta sequences accurately predicted the HLA-A and HLA-B alleles for most subjects in the first cohort. Roughly uniform sequencing depth across donors was assumed in presence/absence analyses, although this assumption may not hold. In the study, about 150 TCR beta chains were listed as associated with cytomegalovirus. According to the authors, the approach could potentially be generalized to other disease states and immunological phenotypes. Some IMGT-functional V segments, including TRBV6-2 and TRBV6-3, could not be told apart with the 87-base-pair reads, so those segments were excluded. Because counts were too low, some 16 rarely observed V segments, including chromosome 9 orphons, were excluded from the earlier analysis of 587 of the donors. In a later analysis, several top co-occurrence clusters were reported to appear linked to parvovirus B19, influenza, CMV and Epstein-Barr virus. Across donors, most TCR sequences were observed very rarely, whereas some public TCRs were present in many individuals. A later analysis found that TCR association rates varied across HLA loci, with DRB1 alleles showing the most associated TCRs and HLA-C alleles the fewest. The classifier was reported to diagnose cytomegalovirus status with high specificity and sensitivity in both the original and validation cohorts. A later analysis found that HLA-associated TCR beta chains were more clonally expanded and had lower generation probabilities than equally common non-associated chains. When HLA alleles, especially DR and DQ, strongly co-occurred, TCR associations were difficult to assign to individual alleles. An earlier analysis of around 540 of the donors showed that most TCR beta V segments appeared in productive rearrangements either about 90% or about 30% of the time, which broadly matched IMGT annotations.

In total, approximately 700 healthy bone marrow donors made up the cohort. All cohort members were sampled while nominally healthy, although unrecorded immune exposures were likely present. The donor tested CMV seropositive, placing the donor among the 289 seropositive members of the cohort. A peripheral blood sample was collected from each donor, and TCR beta sequencing was performed on peripheral blood mononuclear cells. Genomic DNA was extracted from the blood cell samples with the Qiagen DNeasy Blood Extraction Kit. The library was produced with the immunoSEQ multiplex PCR assay. The multiplex PCR relied on a mix of 60 forward primers for TCR Vbeta segments and 13 reverse primers for TCR Jbeta segments. The CDR3 region of rearranged TCR beta genes was amplified from genomic DNA by a multiplex PCR assay. Amplified TCR beta libraries were sequenced as 87-base-pair reads on the Illumina HiSeq System. On the study's bioinformatics: A later analysis counted about 80 million unique TCR beta chains across the 700 or so repertoires, and around 9.9 million of these chains were shared by at least two donors. To remove PCR and sequencing errors, raw reads were error-corrected and collapsed into unique sequences using a nearest-neighbor algorithm that merged closely related sequences. Alignment of CDR3 sequences to IMGT reference sequences was used to assign V, D and J gene segments. For a sequence to be retained, a match of at least six nucleotides to both a V gene segment and a J gene segment was required. Rearrangements were classified as productive when the CDR3 lacked stop codons and remained in frame with V and J, and all other rearrangements were classified as non-productive. Following IMGT convention, CDR3 was defined as the stretch from the second conserved V-encoded cysteine up to the conserved J-encoded phenylalanine. Sequences without an unambiguous match to a single V gene segment were excluded from the earlier analysis of approximately 600 of the donors. An earlier analysis of 587 of the donors classified V segments as functional when productive rearrangements were above 56.7% and as segregating when the standard deviation between donors was above 5%. A statistical classification framework was built to diagnose cytomegalovirus status from the catalog of TCR beta chain sequences. In a later analysis, TCR nucleotide sequences were compared against IMGT/GENE-DB human TR gene sequences so that V and J genes could be assigned. Using the TCRdist pipeline, a later analysis assigned CDR3 sequences along with most-parsimonious VDJ recombination scenarios. In a later analysis, every TCR beta chain was defined by the combination of its CDR3 amino acid sequence and its V-gene family, and reads without a unique V-gene family were dropped. In a later analysis, nearly 600 highly shared, low-generation-probability nucleotide sequences were removed to address suspected cross-contamination and a sequencing artifact. A later analysis calculated a clonal expansion index for each public chain from normalized within-repertoire ranks of inferred template counts. In a later analysis, generation probabilities were computed using a VDJ recombination model fitted to out-of-frame rearrangements, and the results were checked against IGoR. Hypergeometric tests were used in a later analysis to score TCR-TCR, TCR-HLA and TCR-CMV co-occurrence, with a repertoire-size bias correction applied to the TCR pairs. A later analysis estimated false discovery rates by permuting HLA or CMV assignments 20 times. In a later analysis, co-occurring TCRs were grouped using DBSCAN, and TCRdist sequence similarity was added for clustering within HLA-allele-positive subsets. For co-occurrence clustering, repertoires with fewer than 30,000 or more than 120,000 public chains were excluded, along with five or six repertoires with anomalous nucleotide sharing. TCRdb's version of the immuneACCESS table is confined to in-frame rearrangements and falls short of the full clone set. An unresolved V gene accounts for under half of the shortfall where checked; the remainder is of unknown origin. For V, J and clone size, that table is used; D and trimming come from the DNA. The sample profile shows tens of thousands of clones; roughly 60% of them were found once. 20% to 25% of the sample goes to the ten largest clones.

The CDR3 holds 15 amino acids from the cysteine to the phenylalanine. Only the CDR3 DNA stays, 45 bases, in frame from base 1. V lost 4 bases and J lost 6 bases; the stretch between them is 13 bases long. The germline V gene sets CDR1 to SNHLY and CDR2 to FYNNEI. A word on this clone: The clone's antigen remains unknown. No quality values exist for individual bases; no much larger clone is one base distant.

Recombination connected TRBV2 to TRBJ1-6; the D gene is possibly TRBD1, with 5 bases matching. What was sequenced was PBMCs. This TCR was recovered from a man in his forties or fifties in good health and CMV-seropositive. The CDR3 region reads CASSGTGGSNSPLHF. The DNA sequence is as follows: TGTGCCAGCAGTGGGACTGGGGGGTCTAATTCACCCCTCCACTTT. Full variable domain (CDR3 extended with the reference TRBV2 and TRBJ1-6 proteins): EPEVTQTPSHQVTQMGQEVILRCVPISNHLYFYWYRQILGQKVEFLVSFYNNEISEKSEIFDDQFSVERPDGSNFTLKIRSTKLEDSAMYFCASSGTGGSNSPLHFGNGTRLTVT.